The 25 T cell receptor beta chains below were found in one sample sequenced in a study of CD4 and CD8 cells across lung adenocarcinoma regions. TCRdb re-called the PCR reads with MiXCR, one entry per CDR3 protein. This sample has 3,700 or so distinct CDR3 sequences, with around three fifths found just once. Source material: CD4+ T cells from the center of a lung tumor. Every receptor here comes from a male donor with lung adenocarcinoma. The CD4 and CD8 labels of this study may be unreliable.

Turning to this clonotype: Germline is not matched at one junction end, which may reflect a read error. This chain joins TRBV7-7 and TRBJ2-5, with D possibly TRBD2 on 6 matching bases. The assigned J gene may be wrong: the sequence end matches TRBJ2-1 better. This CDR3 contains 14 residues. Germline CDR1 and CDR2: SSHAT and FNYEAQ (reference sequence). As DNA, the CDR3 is TGTGCTAGCAGCTTGACGGGAGCGGTAAATGAGCAGTTCTTC. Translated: CASSLTGAVNEQFF.

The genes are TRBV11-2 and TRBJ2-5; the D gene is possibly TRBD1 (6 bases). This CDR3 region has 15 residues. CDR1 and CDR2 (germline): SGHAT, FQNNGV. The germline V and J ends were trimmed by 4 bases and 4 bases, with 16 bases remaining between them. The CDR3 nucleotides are TGTGCCAGCAGCTCCTTACAGGGTGGAGGAGAGACCCAGTACTTC. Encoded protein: CASSSLQGGGETQYF.

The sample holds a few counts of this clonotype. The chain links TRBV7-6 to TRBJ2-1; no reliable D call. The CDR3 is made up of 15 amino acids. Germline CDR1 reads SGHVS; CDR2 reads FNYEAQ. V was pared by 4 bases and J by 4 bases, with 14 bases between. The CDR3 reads CASSSPGVGYNEQFF. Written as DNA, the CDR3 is TGTGCCAGCAGCTCACCTGGGGTAGGGTACAATGAGCAGTTCTTC.

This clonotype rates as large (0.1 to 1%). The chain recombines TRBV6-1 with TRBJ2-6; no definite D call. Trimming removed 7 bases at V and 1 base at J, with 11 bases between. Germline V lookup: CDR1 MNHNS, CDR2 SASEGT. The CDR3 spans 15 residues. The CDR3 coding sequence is TGTGCCAGCATGTGGCGGTTTTCTGGGGCCAACGTCCTGACTTTC. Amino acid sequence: CASMWRFSGANVLTF.

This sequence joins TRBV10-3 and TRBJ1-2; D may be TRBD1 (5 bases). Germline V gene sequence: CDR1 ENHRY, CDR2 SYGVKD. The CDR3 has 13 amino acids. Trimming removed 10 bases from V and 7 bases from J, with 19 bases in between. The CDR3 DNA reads TGTGCCACCTTGGTCGGGGGTAATAGTGGCTACACCTTC. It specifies CATLVGGNSGYTF.

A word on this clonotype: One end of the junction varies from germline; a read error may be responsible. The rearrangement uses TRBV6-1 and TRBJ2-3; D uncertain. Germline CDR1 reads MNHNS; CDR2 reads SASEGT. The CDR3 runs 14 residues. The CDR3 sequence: CASSAQAGPETQYF. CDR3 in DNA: TGTGCCAGCAGTGCGCAGGCTGGCCCAGAGACCCAGTACTTT.

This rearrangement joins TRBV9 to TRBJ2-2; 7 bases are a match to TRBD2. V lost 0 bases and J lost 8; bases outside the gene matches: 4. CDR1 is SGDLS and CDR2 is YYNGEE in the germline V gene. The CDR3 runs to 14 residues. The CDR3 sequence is CASSVDGGLGELFF. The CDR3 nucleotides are TGTGCCAGCAGCGTAGACGGGGGGTTAGGGGAGCTGTTTTTT.

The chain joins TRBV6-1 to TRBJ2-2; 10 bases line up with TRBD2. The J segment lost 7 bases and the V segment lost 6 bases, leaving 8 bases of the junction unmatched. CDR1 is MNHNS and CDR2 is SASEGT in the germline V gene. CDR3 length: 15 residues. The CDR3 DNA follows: TGTGCCAGCAGGGGGACTAGCGCGAACTTCGGGGAGCTGTTTTTT. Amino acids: CASRGTSANFGELFF.

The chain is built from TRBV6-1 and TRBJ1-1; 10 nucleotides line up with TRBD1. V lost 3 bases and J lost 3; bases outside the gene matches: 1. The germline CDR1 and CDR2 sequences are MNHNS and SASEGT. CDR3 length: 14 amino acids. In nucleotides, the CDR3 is TGTGCCAGCAGTGAGGACAGGGGGGACACTGAAGCTTTCTTT. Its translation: CASSEDRGDTEAFF.

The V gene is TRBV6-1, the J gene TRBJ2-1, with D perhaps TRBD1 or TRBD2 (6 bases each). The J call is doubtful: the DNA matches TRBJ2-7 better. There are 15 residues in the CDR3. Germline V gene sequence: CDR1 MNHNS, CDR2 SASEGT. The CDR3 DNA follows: TGTGCCGGCGGTGAAGGGGGGCGGGACCCAGAGACGCAGTACTTC. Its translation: CAGGEGGRDPETQYF.

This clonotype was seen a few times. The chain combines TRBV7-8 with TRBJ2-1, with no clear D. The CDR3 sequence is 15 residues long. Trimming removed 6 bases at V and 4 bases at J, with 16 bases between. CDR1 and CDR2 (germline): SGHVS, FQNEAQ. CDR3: CASRTQLTSYNEQFF. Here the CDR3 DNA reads TGTGCCAGCAGGACCCAACTTACCTCTTACAATGAGCAGTTCTTC.

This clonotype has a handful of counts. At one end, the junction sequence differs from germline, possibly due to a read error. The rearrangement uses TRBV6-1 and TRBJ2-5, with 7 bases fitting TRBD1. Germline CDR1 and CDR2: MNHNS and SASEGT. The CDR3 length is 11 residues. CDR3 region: CASSEGTGTFF. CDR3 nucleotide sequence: TGTGCCAGCAGTGAAGGGACAGGTACGTTCTTC.

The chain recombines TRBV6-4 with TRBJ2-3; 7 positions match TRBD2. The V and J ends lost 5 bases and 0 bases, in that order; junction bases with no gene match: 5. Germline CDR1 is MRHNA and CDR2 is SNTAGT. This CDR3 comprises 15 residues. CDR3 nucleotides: TGTGCCAGCAGTCCTAGCGGAAGAAGCACAGATACGCAGTATTTT. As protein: CASSPSGRSTDTQYF.

The CDR3 DNA follows: TGTGCCAGCAGCCAAGGGCACGAGCAGTTCTTC. Translated: CASSQGHEQFF. The J gene is TRBJ2-5, the V gene TRBV14, with D unclear. The end of the DNA aligns better with TRBJ2-1, so the J call may be wrong. Germline CDR1 reads SGHDN; CDR2 reads FVKESK. The CDR3 consists of 11 residues.

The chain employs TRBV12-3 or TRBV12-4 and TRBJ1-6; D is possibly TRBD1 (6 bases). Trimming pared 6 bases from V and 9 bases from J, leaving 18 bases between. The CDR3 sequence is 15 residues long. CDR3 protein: CASSLSDRWGSPLHF. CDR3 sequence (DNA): TGTGCCAGCAGCCTCAGCGACAGGTGGGGTTCACCCCTCCACTTT.

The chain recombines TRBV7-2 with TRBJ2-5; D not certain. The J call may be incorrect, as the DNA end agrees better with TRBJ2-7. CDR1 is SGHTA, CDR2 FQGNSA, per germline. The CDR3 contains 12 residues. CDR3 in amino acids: CASSRPGYEQYF. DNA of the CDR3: TGTGCCAGCAGCCGCCCTGGATACGAGCAGTACTTC.

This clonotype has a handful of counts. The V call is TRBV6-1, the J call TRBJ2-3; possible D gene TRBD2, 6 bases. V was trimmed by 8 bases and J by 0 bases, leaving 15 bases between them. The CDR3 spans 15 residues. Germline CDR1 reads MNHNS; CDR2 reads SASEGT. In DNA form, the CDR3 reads TGTGCCAGCCTACGGGTGGGGAGGAGCACAGATACGCAGTATTTT. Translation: CASLRVGRSTDTQYF.

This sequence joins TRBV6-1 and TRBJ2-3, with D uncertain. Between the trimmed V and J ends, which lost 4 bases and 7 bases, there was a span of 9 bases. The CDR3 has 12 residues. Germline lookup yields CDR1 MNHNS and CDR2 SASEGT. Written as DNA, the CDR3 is TGTGCCAGCAGTGTGAACGTGAATACGCAGTATTTT. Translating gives CASSVNVNTQYF.

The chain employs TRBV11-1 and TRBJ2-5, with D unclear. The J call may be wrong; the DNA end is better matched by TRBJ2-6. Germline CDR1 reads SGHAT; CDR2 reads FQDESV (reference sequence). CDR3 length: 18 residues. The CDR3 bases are TGTGCCAGCAGCTTAGCCGCACAGTTCATCTCTGGGGCCAACGTCCTGACTTTC. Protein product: CASSLAAQFISGANVLTF.

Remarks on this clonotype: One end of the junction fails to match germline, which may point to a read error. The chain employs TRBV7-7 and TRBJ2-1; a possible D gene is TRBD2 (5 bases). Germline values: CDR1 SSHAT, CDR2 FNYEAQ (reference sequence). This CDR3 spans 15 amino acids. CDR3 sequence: CASSPRAGGYNEQFF. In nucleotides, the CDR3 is TGTGCTAGCAGCCCCCGTGCAGGAGGATACAATGAGCAGTTCTTC.

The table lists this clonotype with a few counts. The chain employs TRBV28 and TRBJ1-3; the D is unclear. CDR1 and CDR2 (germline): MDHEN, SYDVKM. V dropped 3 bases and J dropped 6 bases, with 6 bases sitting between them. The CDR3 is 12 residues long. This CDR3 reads CASSFPQNTIYF. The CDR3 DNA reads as TGTGCCAGCAGTTTCCCCCAAAACACCATATATTTT.

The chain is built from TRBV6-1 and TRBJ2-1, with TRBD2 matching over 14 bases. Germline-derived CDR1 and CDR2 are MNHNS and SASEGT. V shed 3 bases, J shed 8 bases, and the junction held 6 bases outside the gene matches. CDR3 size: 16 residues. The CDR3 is CASSDLGTSGSYEQFF. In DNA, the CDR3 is TGTGCCAGCAGTGATTTAGGGACTAGCGGGAGTTATGAGCAGTTCTTC.

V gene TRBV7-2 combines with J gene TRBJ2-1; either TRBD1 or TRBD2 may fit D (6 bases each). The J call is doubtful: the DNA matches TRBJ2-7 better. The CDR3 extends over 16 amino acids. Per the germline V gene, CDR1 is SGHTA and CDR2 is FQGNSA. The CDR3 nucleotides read TGTGCCAGCAGCCCCCCTGGGGGGCGAGGCTACAATGAGCAGTACTTC. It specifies CASSPPGGRGYNEQYF.

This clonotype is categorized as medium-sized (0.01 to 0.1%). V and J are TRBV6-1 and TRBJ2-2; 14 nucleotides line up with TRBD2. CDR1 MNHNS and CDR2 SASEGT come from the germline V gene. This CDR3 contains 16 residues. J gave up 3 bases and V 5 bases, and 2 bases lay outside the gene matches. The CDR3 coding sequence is TGTGCCAGCAGTACGGGACTAGCGGGGGACACCGGGGAGCTGTTTTTT. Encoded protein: CASSTGLAGDTGELFF.

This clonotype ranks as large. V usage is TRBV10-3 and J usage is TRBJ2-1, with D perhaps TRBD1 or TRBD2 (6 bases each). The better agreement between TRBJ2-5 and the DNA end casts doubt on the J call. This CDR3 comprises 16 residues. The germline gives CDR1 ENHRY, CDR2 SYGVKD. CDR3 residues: CAISVNGGQEGETQYF. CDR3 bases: TGTGCCATCAGTGTTAACGGGGGCCAGGAGGGAGAGACCCAGTACTTC.